These 3 T cell receptor beta chains were sequenced from one sample in a study of cytomegalovirus exposure and HLA in healthy donors. PCR primers comprised 60 Vbeta and 13 Jbeta primers. The data were produced by immunoSEQ multiplex PCR, yet TCRdb's version contains in-frame clones alone and is incomplete. The sample has roughly 100,000 clones, 69% seen once; the top ten hold approximately 3%. The sequenced material came from PBMCs. These receptors all come from a man in his thirties or forties in good health and CMV-seronegative.

The chain recombines TRBV11-2 with TRBJ1-6; D possibly corresponds to TRBD1 (6 bases). CDR1 and CDR2 (germline): SGHAT, FQNNGV. This CDR3 has 16 residues. Trimming took off 5 bases at V and 6 bases at J, with 17 bases between the two ends. The CDR3 DNA is TGTGCCAGCAGCCCCATTGGGAGGGGGGCTAATTCACCCCTCCACTTT. Protein: CASSPIGRGANSPLHF.

The CDR3 region is CASSPILGQGTVNEQFF. CDR3 bases: TGCGCCAGCAGCCCGATCCTCGGACAGGGAACAGTCAATGAGCAGTTCTTC. The chain combines TRBV5-1 with TRBJ2-1; 8 nucleotides align to TRBD1. Trimming cost V 4 bases and J 6 bases; bases outside gene matches: 15. The germline V gene has CDR1 SGHRS and CDR2 YFSETQ. The CDR3 runs 17 residues.

This clone was seen only a few times. The chain carries TRBV6-6 and TRBJ2-2; D possibly corresponds to TRBD1 (5 bases). Germline V gives CDR1 MNHNY, CDR2 SVGAGI (reference sequence). Trimming took off 4 bases at V and 6 bases at J, with 9 bases between the two ends. The CDR3 extends over 13 amino acids. The CDR3 region has the DNA TGTGCCAGCAGTTTCAGGGCGGCCGGGGAGCTGTTTTTT. The encoded protein is CASSFRAAGELFF.